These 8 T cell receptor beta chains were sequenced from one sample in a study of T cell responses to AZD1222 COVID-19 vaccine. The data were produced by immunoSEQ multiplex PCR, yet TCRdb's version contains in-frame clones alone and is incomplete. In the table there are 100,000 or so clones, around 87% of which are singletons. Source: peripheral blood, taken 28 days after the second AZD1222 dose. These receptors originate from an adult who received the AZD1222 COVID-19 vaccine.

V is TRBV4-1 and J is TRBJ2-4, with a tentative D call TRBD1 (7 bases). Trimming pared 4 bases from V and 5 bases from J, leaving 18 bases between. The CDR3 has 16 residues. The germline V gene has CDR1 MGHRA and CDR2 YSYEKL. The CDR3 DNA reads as TGCGCCAGCAGCCCTGGACCAGGGGGGCGTGAAAACATTCAGTACTTC. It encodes CASSPGPGGRENIQYF.

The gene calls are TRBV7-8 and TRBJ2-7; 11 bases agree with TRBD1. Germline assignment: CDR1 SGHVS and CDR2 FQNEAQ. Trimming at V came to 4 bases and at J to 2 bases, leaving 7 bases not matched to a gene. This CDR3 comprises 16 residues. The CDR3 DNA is TGTGCCAGCAGCTCCCGGGACAGGGGGGCAACCTACGAGCAGTACTTC. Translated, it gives CASSSRDRGATYEQYF.

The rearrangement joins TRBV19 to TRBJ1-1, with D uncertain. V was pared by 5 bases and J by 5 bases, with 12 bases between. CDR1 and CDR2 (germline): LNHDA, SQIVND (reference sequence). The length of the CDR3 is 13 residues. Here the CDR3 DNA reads TGTGCCAGTAGTCCCCTATTAGGAACTGAAGCTTTCTTT. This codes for CASSPLLGTEAFF.

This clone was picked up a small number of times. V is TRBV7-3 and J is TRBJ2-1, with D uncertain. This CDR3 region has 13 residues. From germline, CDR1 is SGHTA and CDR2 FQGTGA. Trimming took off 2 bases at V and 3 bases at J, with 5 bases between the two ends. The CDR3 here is CASSLGIYNEQFF. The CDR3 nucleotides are TGTGCCAGCAGCTTAGGGATCTACAATGAGCAGTTCTTC.

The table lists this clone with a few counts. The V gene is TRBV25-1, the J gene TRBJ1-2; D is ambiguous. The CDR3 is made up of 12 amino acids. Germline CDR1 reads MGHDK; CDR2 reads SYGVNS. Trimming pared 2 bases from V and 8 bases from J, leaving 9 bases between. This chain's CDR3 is CASSEGVWGYTF. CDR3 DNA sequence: TGTGCCAGCAGTGAAGGAGTTTGGGGCTACACCTTC.

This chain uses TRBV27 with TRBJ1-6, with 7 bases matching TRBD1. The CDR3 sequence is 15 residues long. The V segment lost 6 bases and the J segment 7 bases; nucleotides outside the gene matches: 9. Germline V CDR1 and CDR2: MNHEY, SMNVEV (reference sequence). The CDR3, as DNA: TGTGCCAGCAGCCCCGCGGGGACAGTAAATTCACCCCTCCACTTT. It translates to CASSPAGTVNSPLHF.

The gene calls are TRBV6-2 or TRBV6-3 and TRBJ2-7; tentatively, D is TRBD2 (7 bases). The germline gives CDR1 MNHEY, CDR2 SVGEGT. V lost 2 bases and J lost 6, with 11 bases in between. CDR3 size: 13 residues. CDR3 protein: CASSYQGRAEQYF. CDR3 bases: TGTGCCAGCAGTTACCAGGGGAGGGCCGAGCAGTACTTC.

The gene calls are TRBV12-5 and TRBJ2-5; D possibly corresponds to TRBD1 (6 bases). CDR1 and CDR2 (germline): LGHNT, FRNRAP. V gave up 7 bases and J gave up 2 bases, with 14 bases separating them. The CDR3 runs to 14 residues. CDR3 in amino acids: CASAPPDRQETQYF. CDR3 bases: TGTGCTAGTGCTCCCCCGGACAGACAAGAGACCCAGTACTTC.